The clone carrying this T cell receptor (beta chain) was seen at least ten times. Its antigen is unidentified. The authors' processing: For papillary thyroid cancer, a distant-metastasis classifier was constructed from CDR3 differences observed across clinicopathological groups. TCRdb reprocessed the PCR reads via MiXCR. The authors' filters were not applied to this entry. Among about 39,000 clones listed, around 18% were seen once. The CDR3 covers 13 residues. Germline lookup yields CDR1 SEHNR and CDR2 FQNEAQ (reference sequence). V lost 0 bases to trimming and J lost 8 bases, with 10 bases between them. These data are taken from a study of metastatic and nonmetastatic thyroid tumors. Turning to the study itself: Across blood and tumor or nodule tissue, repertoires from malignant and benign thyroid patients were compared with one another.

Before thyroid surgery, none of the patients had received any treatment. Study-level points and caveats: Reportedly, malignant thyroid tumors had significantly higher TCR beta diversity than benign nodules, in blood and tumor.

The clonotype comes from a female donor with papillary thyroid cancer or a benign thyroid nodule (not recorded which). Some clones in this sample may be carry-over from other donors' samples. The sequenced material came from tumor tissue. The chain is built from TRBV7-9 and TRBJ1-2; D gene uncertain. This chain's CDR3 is CASSLAGMGGYTF. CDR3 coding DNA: TGTGCCAGCAGCTTAGCCGGTATGGGGGGCTACACCTTC.